The clone carrying this T cell receptor (beta chain) has a single count. Its antigen is currently unknown. One junction end does not reproduce the germline sequence, and a read error may be involved. This entry belongs to a study of cytomegalovirus exposure and HLA in healthy donors. Across the whole study: Earlier results showed roughly 120 million unique TCR beta sequences derived from roughly 180 million T cells. Findings and caveats of the study: What a later analysis reportedly showed was that an Asian-associated ancestry cluster had fewer N-insertions than the approximately 700-donor mean.

Germline V lookup: CDR1 MGHRA, CDR2 YSYEKL. This CDR3 has 13 amino acids. PCR amplification relied on 60 Vbeta primers (plus 13 Jbeta primers). Profiled with immunoSEQ multiplex PCR; TCRdb holds only in-frame clones, not every one. In the table there are 90,000 to 130,000 clones, 70% to 80% of which are singletons. J is TRBJ1-2 and V is TRBV4-1; 9 bases map to TRBD1. The material sequenced was PBMCs. The source is a woman aged 18-29 years in good health and CMV-seropositive. Here the CDR3 DNA reads TGCGCCAGCAGCCAGGCCCAGGGACAGGGCCATGTCTTC. Protein sequence: CASSQAQGQGHVF.